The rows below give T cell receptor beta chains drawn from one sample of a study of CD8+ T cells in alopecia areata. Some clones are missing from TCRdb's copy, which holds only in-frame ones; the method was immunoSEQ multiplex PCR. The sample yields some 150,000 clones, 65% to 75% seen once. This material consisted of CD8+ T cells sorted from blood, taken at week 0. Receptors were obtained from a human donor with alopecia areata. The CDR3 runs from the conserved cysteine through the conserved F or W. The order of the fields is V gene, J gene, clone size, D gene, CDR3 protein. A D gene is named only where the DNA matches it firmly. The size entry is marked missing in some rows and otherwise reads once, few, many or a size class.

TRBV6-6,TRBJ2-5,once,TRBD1,CASSSTGGPQETQYF
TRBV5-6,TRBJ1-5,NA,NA,CASSRGGQPQHF
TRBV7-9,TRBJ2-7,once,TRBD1,CASSQSTGYTYEQYF
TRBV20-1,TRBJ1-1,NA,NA,CSAFWGTEAFF
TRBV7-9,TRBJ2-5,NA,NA,CASSLTGDTQYF
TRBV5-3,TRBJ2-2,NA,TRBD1,CARRSDRANTGELFF
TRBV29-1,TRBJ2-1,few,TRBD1,CSTNPRTGDEQFF
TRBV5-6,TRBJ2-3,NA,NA,CASSLGGDTQYF
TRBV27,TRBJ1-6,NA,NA,CASNPGGRGNSPLHF
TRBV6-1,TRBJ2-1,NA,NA,CASSVEGLDPPEQFF
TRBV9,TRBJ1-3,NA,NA,CASSGNTIYF
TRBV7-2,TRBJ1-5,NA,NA,CASSLDRRGNQPQHF
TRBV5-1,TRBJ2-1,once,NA,CASSLDSYNEQFF
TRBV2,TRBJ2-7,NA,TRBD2,CASIGSGTSGAPPYEQYF
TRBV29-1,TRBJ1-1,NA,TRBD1,CSGQGADGEAFF
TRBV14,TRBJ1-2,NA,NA,CASSPHRDIYGYTF
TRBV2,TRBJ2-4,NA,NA,CASSELASAKNIQYF
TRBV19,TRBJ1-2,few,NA,CASSPGTNYGYTF
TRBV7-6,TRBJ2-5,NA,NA,CASTPRSGHQETQYF
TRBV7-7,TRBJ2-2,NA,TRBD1,CASSSGQGRTGELFF
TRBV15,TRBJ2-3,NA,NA,CATSRDGPERGDTQYF
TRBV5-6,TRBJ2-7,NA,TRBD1,CASSLEWTGHEQYF
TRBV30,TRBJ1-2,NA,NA,CAWGGVVDTF
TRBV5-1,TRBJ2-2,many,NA,CASSLTAGLTNTGELFF
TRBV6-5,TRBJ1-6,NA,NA,CASSYTGTGSPLHF
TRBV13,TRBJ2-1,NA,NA,CASSLGRNEQFF
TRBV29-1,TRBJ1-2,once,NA,CSVEGHPGGYTF
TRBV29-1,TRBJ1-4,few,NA,CSVARNEKLFF
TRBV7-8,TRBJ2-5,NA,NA,CASSKTRGVSETQYF
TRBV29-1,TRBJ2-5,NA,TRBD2,CSVEPRGGEETQYF
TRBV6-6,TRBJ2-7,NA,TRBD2,CASSYLFGGRGEQYF
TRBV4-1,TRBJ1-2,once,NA,CASSQAHGYLYGYTF
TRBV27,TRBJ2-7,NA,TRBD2,CASSPTSGRLYEQYF
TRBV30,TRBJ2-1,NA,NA,CAWSGPEGSSDNEQFF
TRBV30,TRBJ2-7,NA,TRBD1,CAWNRDSYEQYF